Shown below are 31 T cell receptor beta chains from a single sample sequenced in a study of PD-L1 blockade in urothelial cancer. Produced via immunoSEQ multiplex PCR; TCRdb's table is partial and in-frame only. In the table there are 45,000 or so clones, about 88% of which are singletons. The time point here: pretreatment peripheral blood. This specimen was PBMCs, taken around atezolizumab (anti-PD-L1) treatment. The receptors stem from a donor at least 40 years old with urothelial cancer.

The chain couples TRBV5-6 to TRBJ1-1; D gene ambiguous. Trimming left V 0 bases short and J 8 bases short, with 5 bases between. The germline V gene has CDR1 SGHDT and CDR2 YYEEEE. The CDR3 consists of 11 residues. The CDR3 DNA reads TGTGCCAGCAGCTTGGGGGCAGAAGCTTTCTTT. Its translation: CASSLGAEAFF.

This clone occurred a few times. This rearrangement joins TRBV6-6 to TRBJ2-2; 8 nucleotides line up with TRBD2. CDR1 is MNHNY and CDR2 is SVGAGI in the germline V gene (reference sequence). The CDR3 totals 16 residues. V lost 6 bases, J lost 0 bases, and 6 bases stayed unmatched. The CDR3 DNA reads TGTGCCAGCAGGGGCGGGAGGCCCCCGAACACCGGGGAGCTGTTTTTT. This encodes CASRGGRPPNTGELFF.

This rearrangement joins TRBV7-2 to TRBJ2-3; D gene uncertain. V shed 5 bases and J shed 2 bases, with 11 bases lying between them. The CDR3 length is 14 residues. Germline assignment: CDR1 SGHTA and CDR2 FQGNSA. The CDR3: CASSPGFYTDTQYF. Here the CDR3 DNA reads TGTGCCAGCAGCCCCGGGTTCTACACAGATACGCAGTATTTT.

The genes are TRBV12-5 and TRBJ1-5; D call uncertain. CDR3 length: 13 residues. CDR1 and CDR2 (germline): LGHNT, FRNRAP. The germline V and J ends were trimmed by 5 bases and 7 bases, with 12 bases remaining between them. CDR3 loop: CASGPQLGQPQHF. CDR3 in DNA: TGTGCTAGTGGTCCCCAACTCGGGCAGCCCCAGCATTTT.

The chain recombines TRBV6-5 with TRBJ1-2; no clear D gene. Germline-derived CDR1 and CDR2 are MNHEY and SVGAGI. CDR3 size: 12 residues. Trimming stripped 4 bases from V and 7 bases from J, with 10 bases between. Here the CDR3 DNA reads TGTGCCAGCAGTTCCATTAGAGGTGGCTACACCTTC. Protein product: CASSSIRGGYTF.

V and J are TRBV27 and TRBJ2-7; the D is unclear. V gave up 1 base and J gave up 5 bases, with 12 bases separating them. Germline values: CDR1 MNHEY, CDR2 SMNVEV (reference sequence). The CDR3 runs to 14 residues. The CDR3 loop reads CASSLFGGNNEQYF. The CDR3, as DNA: TGTGCCAGCAGTTTATTTGGCGGAAACAACGAGCAGTACTTC.

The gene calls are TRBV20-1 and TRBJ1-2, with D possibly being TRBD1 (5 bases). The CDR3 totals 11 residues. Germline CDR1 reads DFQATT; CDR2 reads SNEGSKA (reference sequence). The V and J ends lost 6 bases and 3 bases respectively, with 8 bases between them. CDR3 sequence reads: CSAGGDYGYTF. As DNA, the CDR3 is TGCAGTGCGGGGGGGGACTATGGCTACACCTTC.

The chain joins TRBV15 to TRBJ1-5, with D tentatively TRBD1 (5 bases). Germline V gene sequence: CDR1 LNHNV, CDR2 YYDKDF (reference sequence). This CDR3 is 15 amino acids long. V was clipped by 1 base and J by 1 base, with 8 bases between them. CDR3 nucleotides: TGTGCCACCAGCAGAGGCGGGGGGAGCAATCAGCCCCAGCATTTT. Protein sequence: CATSRGGGSNQPQHF.

This CDR3 reads CASSLTGAGLGGTEAFF. In DNA, the CDR3 is TGTGCCAGCAGCTTAACCGGGGCAGGCCTCGGGGGGACTGAAGCTTTCTTT. The gene calls are TRBV7-6 and TRBJ1-1; a possible D gene is TRBD1 (5 bases). The germline V and J ends were trimmed by 2 bases and 5 bases, with 21 bases remaining between them. The CDR3 runs 17 residues. The germline gives CDR1 SGHVS, CDR2 FNYEAQ.

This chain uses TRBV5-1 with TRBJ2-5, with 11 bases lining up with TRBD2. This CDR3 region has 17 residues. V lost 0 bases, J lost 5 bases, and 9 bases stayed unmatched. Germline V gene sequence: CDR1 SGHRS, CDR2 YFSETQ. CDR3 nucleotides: TGCGCCAGCAGCTTGGGTCTAGCGGGAGGCGTAAGTGAGACCCAGTACTTC. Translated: CASSLGLAGGVSETQYF.

CDR3 sequence (DNA): TGTGCCAGCAGCCCCCCGGGGAACCGCTACGAGCAGTACTTC. Residues: CASSPPGNRYEQYF. V and J are TRBV5-4 and TRBJ2-7; TRBD2 might be the D (5 bases). This CDR3 has 14 amino acids. Trimming removed 4 bases at V and 3 bases at J, with 14 bases between. Germline assignment: CDR1 SGHNT and CDR2 YYREEE (reference sequence).

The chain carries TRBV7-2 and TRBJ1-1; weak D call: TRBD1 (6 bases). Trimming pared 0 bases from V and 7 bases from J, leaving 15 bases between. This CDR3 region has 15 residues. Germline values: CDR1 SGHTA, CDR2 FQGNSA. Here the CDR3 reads CASSLARYRVSEAFF. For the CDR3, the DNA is TGTGCCAGCAGCTTAGCGAGATACAGGGTCAGTGAAGCTTTCTTT.

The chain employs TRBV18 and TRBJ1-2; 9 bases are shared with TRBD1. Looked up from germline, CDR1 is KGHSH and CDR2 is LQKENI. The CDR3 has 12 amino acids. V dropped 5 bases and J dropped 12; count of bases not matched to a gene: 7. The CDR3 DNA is TGTGCCAGCTCAGGCGGGACAGGGAGCGACACCTTC. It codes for CASSGGTGSDTF.

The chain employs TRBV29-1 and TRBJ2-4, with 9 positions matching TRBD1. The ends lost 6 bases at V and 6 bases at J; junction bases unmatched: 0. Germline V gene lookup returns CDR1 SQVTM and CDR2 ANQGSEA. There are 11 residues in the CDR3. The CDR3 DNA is TGCAGCGTGGACAGGGGAAACATTCAGTACTTC. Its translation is CSVDRGNIQYF.

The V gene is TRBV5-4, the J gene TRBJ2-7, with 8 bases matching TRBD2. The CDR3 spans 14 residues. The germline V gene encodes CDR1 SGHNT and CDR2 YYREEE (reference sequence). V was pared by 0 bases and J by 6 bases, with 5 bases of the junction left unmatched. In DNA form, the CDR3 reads TGTGCCAGCAGCTTGGCCGGGAGGGCGGGCGAGCAGTACTTC. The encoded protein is CASSLAGRAGEQYF.

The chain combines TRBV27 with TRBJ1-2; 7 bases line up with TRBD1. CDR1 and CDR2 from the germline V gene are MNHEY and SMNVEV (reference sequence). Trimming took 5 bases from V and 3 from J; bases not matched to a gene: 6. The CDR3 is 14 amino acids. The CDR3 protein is CASSPVQGYYGYTF. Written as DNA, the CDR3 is TGTGCCAGCAGTCCCGTACAGGGGTACTATGGCTACACCTTC.

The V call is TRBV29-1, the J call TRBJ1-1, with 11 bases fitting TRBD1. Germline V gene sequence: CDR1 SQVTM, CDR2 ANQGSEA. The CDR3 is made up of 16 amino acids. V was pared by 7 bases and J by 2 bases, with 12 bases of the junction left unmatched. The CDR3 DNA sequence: TGCAGCGGAGGTAGGGGACAGGGGGAGAAAAACACTGAAGCTTTCTTT. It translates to CSGGRGQGEKNTEAFF.

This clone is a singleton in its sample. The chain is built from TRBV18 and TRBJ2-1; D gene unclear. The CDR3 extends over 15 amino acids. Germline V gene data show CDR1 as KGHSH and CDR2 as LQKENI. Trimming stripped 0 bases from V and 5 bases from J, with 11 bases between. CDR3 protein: CASSPPPGSHNEQFF. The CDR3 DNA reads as TGTGCCAGCTCACCACCCCCAGGTTCCCACAATGAGCAGTTCTTC.

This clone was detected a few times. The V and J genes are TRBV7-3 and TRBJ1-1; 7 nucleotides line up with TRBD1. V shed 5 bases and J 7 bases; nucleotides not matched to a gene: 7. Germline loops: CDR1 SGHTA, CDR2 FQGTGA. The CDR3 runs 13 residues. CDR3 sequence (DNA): TGTGCCAGCAGCACCTCGGACAGGCGTGAAGCTTTCTTT. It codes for CASSTSDRREAFF.

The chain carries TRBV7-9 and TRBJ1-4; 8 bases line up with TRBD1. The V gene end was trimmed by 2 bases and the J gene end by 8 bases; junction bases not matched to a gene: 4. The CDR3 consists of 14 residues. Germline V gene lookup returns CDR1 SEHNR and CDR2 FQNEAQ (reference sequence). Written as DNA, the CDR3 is TGTGCCAGCAGCTTACATGGACAGGGCGAAAAACTGTTTTTT. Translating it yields CASSLHGQGEKLFF.

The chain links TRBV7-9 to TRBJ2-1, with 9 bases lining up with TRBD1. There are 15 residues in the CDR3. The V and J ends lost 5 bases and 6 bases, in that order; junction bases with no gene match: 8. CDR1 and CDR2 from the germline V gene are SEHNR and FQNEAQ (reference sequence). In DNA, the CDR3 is TGTGCCAGCAGCGCACAGGGGGCTGTGTCCAATGAGCAGTTCTTC. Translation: CASSAQGAVSNEQFF. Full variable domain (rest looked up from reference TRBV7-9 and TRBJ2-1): DTGVSQNPRHKITKRGQNVTFRCDPISEHNRLYWYRQTLGQGPEFLTYFQNEAQLEKSRLLSDRFSAERPKGSFSTLEIQRTEQGDSAMYLCASSAQGAVSNEQFFGPGTRLTVL.

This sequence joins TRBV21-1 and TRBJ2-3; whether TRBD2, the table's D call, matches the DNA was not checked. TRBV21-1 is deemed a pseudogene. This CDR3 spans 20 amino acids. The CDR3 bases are TGTGCCAGCAGCGAGGAGGGTAGGGGAGGTTGCAGGACGCAGACAGATACGCAGTATTTT. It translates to CASSEEGRGGCRTQTDTQYF.

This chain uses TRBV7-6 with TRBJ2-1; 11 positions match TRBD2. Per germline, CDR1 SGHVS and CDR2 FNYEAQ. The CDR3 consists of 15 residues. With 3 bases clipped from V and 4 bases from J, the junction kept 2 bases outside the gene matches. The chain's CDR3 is CASSFGTSGYNEQFF. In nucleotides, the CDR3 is TGTGCCAGCAGCTTTGGGACTAGCGGTTACAATGAGCAGTTCTTC.

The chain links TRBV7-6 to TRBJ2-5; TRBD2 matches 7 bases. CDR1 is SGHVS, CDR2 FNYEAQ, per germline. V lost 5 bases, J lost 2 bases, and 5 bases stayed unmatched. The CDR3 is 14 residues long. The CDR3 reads CASSPGGWQETQYF. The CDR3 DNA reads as TGTGCCAGCAGCCCCGGGGGGTGGCAAGAGACCCAGTACTTC.

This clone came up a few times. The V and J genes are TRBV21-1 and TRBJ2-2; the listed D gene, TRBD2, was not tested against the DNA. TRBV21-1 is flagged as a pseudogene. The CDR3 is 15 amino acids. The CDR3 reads CASSKAGRITGELFF. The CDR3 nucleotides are TGTGCCAGCAGCAAGGCGGGCCGAATCACCGGGGAGCTGTTTTTT.

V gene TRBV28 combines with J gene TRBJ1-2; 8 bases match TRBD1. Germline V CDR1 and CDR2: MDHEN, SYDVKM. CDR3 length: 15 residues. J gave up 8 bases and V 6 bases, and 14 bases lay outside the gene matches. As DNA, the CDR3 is TGTGCCAGCAGGATGGGCCCCCAGGGGGCGGGGGGCTACACCTTC. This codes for CASRMGPQGAGGYTF.

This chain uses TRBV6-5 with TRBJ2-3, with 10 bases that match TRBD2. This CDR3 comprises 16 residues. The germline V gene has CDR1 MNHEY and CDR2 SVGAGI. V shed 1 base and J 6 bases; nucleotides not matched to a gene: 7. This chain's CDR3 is CASSYLAGGSSDTQYF. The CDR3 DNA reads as TGTGCCAGCAGTTACTTAGCGGGAGGCAGCTCGGATACGCAGTATTTT.

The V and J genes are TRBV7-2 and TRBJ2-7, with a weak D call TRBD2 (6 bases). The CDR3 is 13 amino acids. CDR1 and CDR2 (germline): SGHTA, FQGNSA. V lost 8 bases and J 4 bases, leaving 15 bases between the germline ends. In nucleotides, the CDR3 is TGTGCCAGCCGGGGCCCTAGCGAGTACGAGCAGTACTTC. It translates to CASRGPSEYEQYF.

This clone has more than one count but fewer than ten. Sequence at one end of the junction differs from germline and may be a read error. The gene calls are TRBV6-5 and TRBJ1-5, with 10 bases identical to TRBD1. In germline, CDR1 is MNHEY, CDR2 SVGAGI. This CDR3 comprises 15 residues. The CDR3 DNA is TGTGCCAGCAGCCCAGACAGGGGGCGCAACCAGCCCCAGCATTTT. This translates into CASSPDRGRNQPQHF.

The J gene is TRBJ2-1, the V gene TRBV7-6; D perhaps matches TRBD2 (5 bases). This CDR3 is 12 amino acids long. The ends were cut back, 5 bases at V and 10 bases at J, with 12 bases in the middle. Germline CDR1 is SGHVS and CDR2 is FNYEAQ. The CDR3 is CASSGPGNEQFF. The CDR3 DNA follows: TGTGCCAGCAGCGGTCCGGGGAACGAGCAGTTCTTC.

In DNA, the CDR3 is TGTGCCAGCAGCTTGGGACCGGGAGTTGGCTACGAGCAGTACTTC. It specifies CASSLGPGVGYEQYF. This chain joins TRBV5-8 and TRBJ2-7; D possibly corresponds to TRBD2 (6 bases). V lost 0 bases and J lost 3, with 13 bases in between. The CDR3 totals 15 residues. Germline assignment: CDR1 SGHTS and CDR2 YDEGEE.